What follows are 19 T cell receptor beta chains derived from one specimen sequenced in a study of technical replicates of blood from several donors. Only in-frame clones appear in the TCRdb table, and some are missing; sequencing was by immunoSEQ multiplex PCR. There are more than 65,000 clones in the sample; around 97% occur only once, and around 0.29% lies in the top ten. The specimen sequenced was T cells isolated from PBMCs. Receptors were obtained from a human donor in good health.

The chain couples TRBV6-4 to TRBJ2-3; 14 positions agree with TRBD2. V was clipped by 6 bases and J by 9 bases; unmatched bases: 11. In germline, CDR1 is MRHNA, CDR2 SNTAGT. The CDR3 covers 16 residues. CDR3 nucleotide sequence: TGTGCCAGCAGCGAAGGGACTAGCGGGGGCCCAGGCACGCAGTATTTT. As protein: CASSEGTSGGPGTQYF.

This chain links TRBV4-1 with TRBJ2-7; no clear D gene. Trimming pared 0 bases from V and 4 bases from J, leaving 10 bases between. CDR3 length: 14 residues. Germline-derived CDR1 and CDR2 are MGHRA and YSYEKL. CDR3 residues: CASSQEVSYYEQYF. CDR3 coding DNA: TGCGCCAGCAGCCAAGAGGTTAGCTATTACGAGCAGTACTTC.

This clone was counted a few times. The chain couples TRBV6-6 to TRBJ1-1; the D gene is possibly TRBD1 (5 bases). CDR3 length equals 15 residues. Trimming left V 2 bases short and J 2 bases short, with 12 bases between. Germline CDR1 and CDR2: MNHNY and SVGAGI (reference sequence). In DNA form, the CDR3 reads TGTGCCAGCAGTTACAGGGGCCTTCTAAACACTGAAGCTTTCTTT. Amino acid sequence: CASSYRGLLNTEAFF.

This chain uses TRBV6-6 with TRBJ2-1, with TRBD2 matching 8 bases. The J segment lost 6 bases and the V segment lost 2 bases, leaving 3 bases of the junction unmatched. Germline assignment: CDR1 MNHNY and CDR2 SVGAGI (reference sequence). The CDR3 runs to 14 residues. The CDR3 here is CASSYTTSGNEQFF. The CDR3 bases are TGTGCCAGCAGTTACACTACTAGCGGCAATGAGCAGTTCTTC.

Remarks on this clone: An end of the junction does not agree with germline; a read error may underlie this. This rearrangement joins TRBV29-1 to TRBJ2-4, with 7 bases aligning to TRBD1. Looked up from germline, CDR1 is SQVTM and CDR2 is ANQGSEA. The CDR3 is 10 residues long. In DNA, the CDR3 is TGCAGCGTATCCGACAGGGCTCCGGGATTC. Its translation: CSVSDRAPGF. Supplemented by reference TRBV29-1 and TRBJ2-4, the full variable domain reads SAVISQKPSRDICQRGTSLTIQCQVDSQVTMMFWYRQQPGQSLTLIATANQGSEATYESGFVIDKFPISRPNLTFSTLTVSNMSPEDSSIYLCSVSDRAPGFGAGTRLSVL.

The V gene is TRBV2, the J gene TRBJ2-6; the D is unclear. The CDR3 covers 14 residues. The germline CDR1 and CDR2 sequences are SNHLY and FYNNEI. The germline V and J ends were trimmed by 6 bases and 0 bases, with 6 bases remaining between them. CDR3 residues: CASRASSGANVLTF. The CDR3 DNA reads TGTGCCAGCAGGGCCTCCTCTGGGGCCAACGTCCTGACTTTC.

The CDR3 protein is CASSLDATGAGYTF. The DNA for the CDR3 is TGTGCCAGCAGCTTAGATGCGACAGGGGCTGGCTACACCTTC. The chain links TRBV7-9 to TRBJ1-2; TRBD1 agrees at 8 bases. Germline CDR1 is SEHNR and CDR2 is FQNEAQ (reference sequence). J lost 7 bases, V lost 1 base, and 5 bases had no gene match. The CDR3 runs 14 residues.

The count of this clone is one. This rearrangement joins TRBV7-9 to TRBJ1-2; 9 bases fit TRBD1. Germline V lookup: CDR1 SEHNR, CDR2 FQNEAQ (reference sequence). This CDR3 is 15 amino acids long. The ends lost 3 bases at V and 3 bases at J; junction bases unmatched: 5. CDR3 amino acids: CASSLGQGLDYGYTF. The CDR3 DNA is TGTGCCAGCAGCTTGGGACAGGGACTTGACTATGGCTACACCTTC.

The rearrangement joins TRBV13 to TRBJ2-3, with 7 bases aligning to TRBD1. The CDR3 contains 15 residues. Germline values: CDR1 PRHDT, CDR2 FYEKMQ (reference sequence). Losses at the gene ends were 5 bases for V and 1 base for J; bases not matched to a gene: 6. CDR3 sequence reads: CASSQQGIRTDTQYF. CDR3 DNA: TGTGCCAGCAGCCAACAGGGGATACGCACAGATACGCAGTATTTT. Together with reference TRBV13 and TRBJ2-3, the CDR3 gives the full variable domain: AAGVIQSPRHLIKEKRETATLKCYPIPRHDTVYWYQQGPGQDPQFLISFYEKMQSDKGSIPDRFSAQQFSDYHSELNMSSLELGDSALYFCASSQQGIRTDTQYFGPGTRLTVL.

The gene calls are TRBV5-6 and TRBJ2-7, with D possibly matching TRBD1 (6 bases). Per germline, CDR1 SGHDT and CDR2 YYEEEE. Trimming shortened V by 3 bases and J by 0 bases, and 10 bases separated the two germline ends. This CDR3 spans 14 amino acids. The CDR3 region has the DNA TGTGCCAGCAGCTGGACAGTCAACTCCTACGAGCAGTACTTC. This translates into CASSWTVNSYEQYF.

The V and J genes are TRBV11-3 and TRBJ2-5; no clear D gene. This CDR3 has 14 amino acids. The V end was cut by 1 base, the J end by 1 base, with 7 bases between. Germline assignment: CDR1 SGHNT and CDR2 YENEEA. The CDR3 DNA follows: TGTGCCAGCAGCTTAGTGAGTTTCCAAGAGACCCAGTACTTC. Translation gives CASSLVSFQETQYF.

The chain has TRBV9 and TRBJ1-2; no definite D call. The CDR3 has 13 amino acids. V was cut by 0 bases and J by 6 bases, with 9 bases left in between. Germline lookup yields CDR1 SGDLS and CDR2 YYNGEE. In DNA form, the CDR3 reads TGTGCCAGCAGCGTAGCGGGGAGAAATGGCTACACCTTC. It specifies CASSVAGRNGYTF.

Regarding this clone: The germline gene is not matched at one end of the junction; a read error may be the cause. The rearrangement links TRBV5-1 to TRBJ2-7; 7 bases map to TRBD1. The V gene's germline CDR1 is SGHRS and CDR2 YFSETQ. The CDR3 is 14 amino acids. The CDR3 is CASSPPQERQGLDF. For the CDR3, the DNA is TGCGCCAGCAGCCCACCCCAAGAAAGACAGGGTCTAGACTTC.

This rearrangement joins TRBV21-1 to TRBJ1-3. TRBV21-1 is given as a pseudogene. The CDR3 has 17 amino acids. CDR3 DNA sequence: TGTGCCAGCAGCAGACCGGGACTCTTCCGACCTGGAAACACCATATATTTT. Encoded protein: CASSRPGLFRPGNTIYF.

This clone was recorded only once. The chain links TRBV5-6 to TRBJ2-1; D call uncertain. The CDR3 is made up of 14 amino acids. CDR1 SGHDT and CDR2 YYEEEE come from the germline V gene. Trimming took off 3 bases at V and 9 bases at J, with 16 bases between the two ends. CDR3 protein: CASSSVRGNAEQFF. The CDR3 DNA follows: TGTGCCAGCAGCTCTGTGCGAGGCAATGCTGAGCAGTTCTTC.

The chain has TRBV6-5 and TRBJ1-1; TRBD1 matches at 9 bases. V was clipped by 2 bases and J by 2 bases; unmatched bases: 3. Germline values: CDR1 MNHEY, CDR2 SVGAGI. The CDR3 length is 15 residues. The CDR3 bases are TGTGCCAGCAGTTACCACAGGGGGCCAAACACTGAAGCTTTCTTT. Its protein is CASSYHRGPNTEAFF.

V gene TRBV7-2 combines with J gene TRBJ2-1, with TRBD2 matching 11 bases. Germline assignment: CDR1 SGHTA and CDR2 FQGNSA. This CDR3 contains 16 residues. The V and J ends lost 1 base and 9 bases, in that order; junction bases with no gene match: 8. CDR3 region: CASSLVSLAGGGEQFF. CDR3 DNA sequence: TGTGCCAGCAGCTTAGTCTCCCTAGCGGGAGGAGGTGAGCAGTTCTTC.

This chain links TRBV10-2 with TRBJ2-7; D is possibly TRBD2 (6 bases). The V gene lost 4 bases and the J gene lost 2 bases, with 9 bases spanning the gap. Germline V gives CDR1 WSHSY, CDR2 SAAADI. The CDR3 spans 13 residues. Here the CDR3 DNA reads TGCGCCAGCAGTGTAGCGGAAACCTACGAGCAGTACTTC. It is translated as CASSVAETYEQYF.

This clone has a single count. The chain joins TRBV7-9 to TRBJ1-2; 9 bases are shared with TRBD1. V was pared by 0 bases and J by 6 bases, with 14 bases of the junction left unmatched. The CDR3 is 18 residues long. Looked up from germline, CDR1 is SEHNR and CDR2 is FQNEAQ (reference sequence). The CDR3 region is CASSLAALGTGNNDGYTF. The CDR3 DNA reads TGTGCCAGCAGCTTAGCAGCTCTCGGGACAGGGAATAATGATGGCTACACCTTC.